The table lists the clone carrying this TCR beta chain with a few counts. A far larger clone is one base from this, pointing to a likely read error. The data are from a study of low-dose radiotherapy and immunotherapy resistance in tumors. Study-level information: Intravenous nivolumab 240 mg every two weeks plus ipilimumab 1 mg/kg every six weeks was given to patients.

First-strand cDNA used TRAV- and TRBV-specific primers, covering alpha and beta chains. TCRs underwent around 20 PCR cycles of amplification with a constant-region primer and V-primer adapter. MiXCR was run by TCRdb on the reads, yielding one entry per CDR3 protein. Of approximately 70,000 distinct CDR3 sequences listed, more than 25% are singletons. Stated time point: before trial treatment. The donors, trial participants, received nivolumab, ipilimumab, aspirin, low-dose cyclophosphamide and low-dose radiotherapy. All eligible patients presented with advanced solid tumors that contained no tumor-infiltrating lymphocytes. Germline loops: CDR1 MNHEY, CDR2 SVGEGT. V was clipped by 5 bases and J by 10 bases, with 18 bases between them. The CDR3 has 14 residues.

The sample was PBMCs, taken before treatment. The receptor was isolated from a female donor with ovarian cancer. V gene TRBV6-2 or TRBV6-3 combines with J gene TRBJ2-1; D is ambiguous. Here the CDR3 reads CASSPEGPGYEQFF. The CDR3 DNA sequence: TGTGCCAGCAGTCCAGAAGGTCCAGGCTACGAGCAGTTCTTC.